The entry that follows covers one T cell receptor beta chain sequence. The antigen it binds to is not known. Base quality data are lacking; no much larger clone is found one base away. The entry originates in a study of cytomegalovirus exposure and HLA in healthy donors (dated by TCRdb to 2017 to 2019). Concerning the study at large: A later analysis indicated that the 130 or so validation repertoires were generated on the platform also employed for the 650 to 850 repertoires of the first cohort. The study was designed to test whether signatures of past pathogen exposure could be identified by cataloging public T cell receptors. In addition to the first cohort of 650 to 800 subjects, a separate validation cohort of 120 different subjects was used. To predict cytomegalovirus infection status, the study combined high-throughput TCR immunosequencing, statistical association of individual TCRs with disease status, and machine learning.

The CDR3 goes from the cysteine to the phenylalanine over 14 residues. Kept here is only the CDR3 DNA, which spans 42 bases and is read in frame from base 1. The germline V gene specifies SGDLS as CDR1 and YYNGEE as CDR2. For this chain, trimming is 4 bases at the V end and 5 bases at the J end, and the number of junction bases without a gene match is 6. The study at large found these results: In a later analysis, TCRs clustered in the first cohort were found to also tend to co-occur in the 100 to 150 validation repertoires, with around 94% of cluster scores above 0. The study gave a list of some 150 TCR beta chains associated with cytomegalovirus. Most TCR sequences were observed very rarely across donors, whereas some public TCRs were present in many individuals. The authors suggested that the approach could potentially be generalized to other disease states and immunological phenotypes. Cytomegalovirus status was reported to be diagnosed by the classifier with high specificity and sensitivity in both the original and validation cohorts. A later analysis had no HLA typing for the validation cohort, so co-occurrence there was scored across all 110 or so repertoires. In vitro tests confirmed that a few of the cytomegalovirus-associated TCR beta chains recognize cytomegalovirus antigens.

The library was prepared using the immunoSEQ multiplex PCR assay. As for the authors' bioinformatics: A statistical classification framework was built for diagnosing cytomegalovirus status from the catalog of TCR beta chain sequences. Imported from immuneACCESS, the table was reduced by TCRdb to in-frame sequences with V and J called. These copies leave out some clones; in studies compared against another copy, an unresolved V gene accounts for under half, and the cause of the remainder is not known. The DNA was the basis for D and trimming; V, J and clone size are from that table. This sample is represented by fewer than 300,000 clones; 88% of them were singletons. Over 0.7% of the sample is taken by the ten largest. Separate from the roughly 660-subject first cohort, the validation cohort of 120 subjects was the group to which the donors belonged.

The TCR comes from a young woman in good health and CMV-seronegative. Here the chain combines TRBV9 and TRBJ2-3, and TRBD1 matches 8 of the central bases. Sample: PBMCs. The DNA is as follows: TGTGCCAGCAGCCTAGGACAGGGAGGAGATACGCAGTATTTT. Its amino acids are CASSLGQGGDTQYF.